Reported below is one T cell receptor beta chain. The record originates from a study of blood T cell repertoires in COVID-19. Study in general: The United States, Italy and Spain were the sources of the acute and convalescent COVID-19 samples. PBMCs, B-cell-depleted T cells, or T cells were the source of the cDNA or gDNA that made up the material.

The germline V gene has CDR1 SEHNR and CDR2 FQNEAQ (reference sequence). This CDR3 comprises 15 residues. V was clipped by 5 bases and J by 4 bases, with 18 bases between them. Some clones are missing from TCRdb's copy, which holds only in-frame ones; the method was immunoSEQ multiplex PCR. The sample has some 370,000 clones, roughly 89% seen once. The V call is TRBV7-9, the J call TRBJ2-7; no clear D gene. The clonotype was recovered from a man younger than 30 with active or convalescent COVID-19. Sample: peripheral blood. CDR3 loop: CASSPPARGSYEQYF. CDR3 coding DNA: TGTGCCAGCAGCCCCCCCGCGCGCGGATCGTACGAGCAGTACTTC.